These 10 T cell receptor beta chains originate from one sample sequenced in a study of radiation and T cells in renal cell carcinoma. Specified time point: baseline pretreatment blood. The treatment here: 15 Gy SBRT to primary tumor, nephrectomy 4 weeks later. TCRdb's table, derived via immunoSEQ multiplex PCR, lists solely in-frame clones and lacks some. Counted here are just over 95,000 clones, about 86% occurring once; the ten biggest clones make up roughly 8%. The sample here was blood, taken from a patient whose treatment included radiotherapy and nephrectomy. The receptors shown here come from a man aged 50-60 years with renal cell carcinoma.

The J gene is TRBJ1-2, the V gene TRBV5-1; D may be TRBD1 (6 bases). In germline, CDR1 is SGHRS, CDR2 YFSETQ. The CDR3 consists of 14 residues. V was trimmed by 4 bases and J by 7 bases, leaving 17 bases between them. The CDR3 sequence: CASSPDRTRGGYTF. The CDR3 DNA sequence: TGCGCCAGCAGCCCCGACAGGACCCGGGGTGGCTACACCTTC.

The chain links TRBV18 to TRBJ1-2; D perhaps matches TRBD1 (5 bases). The CDR3 runs 15 residues. Between the trimmed V and J ends, which lost 3 bases and 3 bases, there was a span of 14 bases. From germline, CDR1 is KGHSH and CDR2 LQKENI. The CDR3 region has the DNA TGTGCCAGCTCACCTCCGGGAGTACAGGACTATGGCTACACCTTC. This gives the protein CASSPPGVQDYGYTF.

This clone was observed a single time. This sequence joins TRBV4-1 and TRBJ2-7, with TRBD1 matching over 8 bases. The CDR3 extends over 17 amino acids. Germline CDR1 is MGHRA and CDR2 is YSYEKL. The ends lost 2 bases at V and 0 bases at J; junction bases unmatched: 9. The CDR3 loop is CASSQTVRDRSSYEQYF. CDR3 nucleotide sequence: TGCGCCAGCAGCCAAACAGTGAGGGACAGGAGCTCCTACGAGCAGTACTTC.

The chain links TRBV5-1 to TRBJ1-1; 9 nucleotides align to TRBD1. V shed 3 bases, J shed 4 bases, and the junction held 22 bases outside the gene matches. The CDR3 is 20 amino acids. Looked up from germline, CDR1 is SGHRS and CDR2 is YFSETQ. DNA of the CDR3: TGCGCCAGCAGCTCTCTTATTAGGGGACAGGGAGTTGGTACGTCCACTGAAGCTTTCTTT. Translation gives CASSSLIRGQGVGTSTEAFF.

The gene calls are TRBV6-5 and TRBJ2-3, with D uncertain. CDR3 size: 14 residues. The V end lost 7 bases, the J end lost 3 bases, and 14 bases lay between the germline ends. The germline gives CDR1 MNHEY, CDR2 SVGAGI. The CDR3 DNA reads TGTGCCAGCAAGGATGGATTGGCGACAGATACGCAGTATTTT. Its translation is CASKDGLATDTQYF.

J is TRBJ2-1 and V is TRBV7-9; 8 bases agree with TRBD2. With V trimmed by 7 bases and J by 5 bases, 4 bases remained unmatched. In germline, CDR1 is SEHNR, CDR2 FQNEAQ (reference sequence). The CDR3 length is 13 residues. The CDR3 DNA is TGTGCCAGCAAACTAGCGGCGAACAATGAGCAGTTCTTC. It translates to CASKLAANNEQFF.

This chain joins TRBV7-2 and TRBJ1-1, with 7 bases lining up with TRBD1. Unmatched junction bases numbered 3, after V lost 4 bases and J lost 1 base. In germline, CDR1 is SGHTA, CDR2 FQGNSA. The CDR3 contains 14 residues. The CDR3 DNA is TGTGCCAGCAGCTACGGGACAGCGAACACTGAAGCTTTCTTT. Its translation: CASSYGTANTEAFF.

The chain recombines TRBV9 with TRBJ2-5; maybe TRBD1 (6 bases). CDR3 length equals 17 residues. V was cut by 3 bases and J by 5 bases, with 23 bases left in between. The V gene's germline CDR1 is SGDLS and CDR2 YYNGEE. The CDR3 bases are TGTGCCAGCAGCGATCTTTCTACAGGGTTGGGATGGGAGACCCAGTACTTC. Its protein is CASSDLSTGLGWETQYF.

The chain combines TRBV2 with TRBJ2-2; D call uncertain. Trimming removed 4 bases from V and 1 base from J, with 10 bases in between. The CDR3 is 15 residues long. Germline-derived CDR1 and CDR2 are SNHLY and FYNNEI. DNA of the CDR3: TGTGCCAGCAGTGCAACGTTCGAGAACACCGGGGAGCTGTTTTTT. This sequence encodes CASSATFENTGELFF.

The chain carries TRBV30 and TRBJ2-7, with D hard to call. The CDR3 covers 13 residues. Deletions cut 0 bases from V and 3 bases from J, with 9 bases between. From germline, CDR1 is GTSNPN and CDR2 SVGIG (reference sequence). The DNA of the CDR3 is TGTGCCTGGAGTGTAATCGGTGGCTACGAGCAGTACTTC. Protein product: CAWSVIGGYEQYF.